This entry is about one T cell receptor beta chain. Its antigen is currently unknown. The record originates from a study of T cell responses to AZD1222 COVID-19 vaccine. Regarding the study as a whole: Regions 160-218 and 743-854 dominated among vaccine-associated CD4 TCRs spanning spike. The study sampled repertoires only after the peak T cell response.

Data came from immunoSEQ multiplex PCR; TCRdb stores just in-frame clones and leaves some out. This table has some 130,000 clones, about 93% appearing once. The trim removed 8 bases at V and 5 bases at J, leaving 8 bases unmatched. CDR3 length: 15 residues. Per the germline V gene, CDR1 is SGHDN and CDR2 is FVKESK. The TCR comes from an adult in good health. Here the sequenced sample was peripheral blood, taken on day 0 of AZD1222 vaccination. The rearrangement links TRBV14 to TRBJ1-6; TRBD1 matches 8 bases. The CDR3 sequence is CASRSMGQDNSPLHF. CDR3 DNA: TGTGCCAGCCGCAGCATGGGACAGGATAATTCACCCCTCCACTTT.